This T cell receptor (beta chain) was sequenced during a study of blood T cell repertoires in COVID-19. About the research overall: Researchers got acute and convalescent COVID-19 samples from the United States, Italy and Spain. Sources were T cells, B-cell-depleted T cells, or PBMCs; the material itself was cDNA or gDNA.

Germline V gene lookup returns CDR1 LGHNA and CDR2 YSLEER. The V segment lost 0 bases and the J segment 6 bases; nucleotides outside the gene matches: 4. The CDR3 runs to 14 residues. How the authors handled the data: Using reference gene primer amplification, nucleated cell counts were estimated. Here immunoSEQ multiplex PCR was the method, and the copy in TCRdb shows in-frame clones only, minus some. D and trimming were read from the DNA, whereas the V and J calls and clone size are those reported in that table. Here the sample spans some 100,000 clones, approximately 82% being singletons. The rearrangement joins TRBV4-3 to TRBJ2-7, with 8 nucleotides matching TRBD2. This receptor was obtained from a man aged 50-60 years with active or convalescent COVID-19. Source material: peripheral blood. CDR3 residues: CASSQESGGGEQYF. Here the CDR3 DNA reads TGCGCCAGCAGCCAAGAGAGCGGGGGAGGCGAGCAGTACTTC.